This entry lists 31 T cell receptor beta chains sequenced from one sample in a study of vaccination and CD4 T cells after COVID-19. Oncomine TCR Beta short-read sequencing was applied to DNA from cultured CD4+ T cells. Each CDR3 protein gets one entry after TCRdb re-called the PCR reads with MiXCR. The repertoire holds approximately 16,000 distinct CDR3 sequences, with about 39% as singletons. For these receptors, no antigen is known. Regarding treatment: approximately nine-day PBMC culture with coronavirus spike peptide pools or control peptides (ViraFEST assay). Input material: CD4+ T cells from blood, cultured in vitro. The receptors come from a human donor who had recovered from COVID-19.

The rearrangement uses TRBV20-1 and TRBJ2-1; tentatively, D is TRBD1 or TRBD2 (5 bases each). Per germline, CDR1 DFQATT and CDR2 SNEGSKA (reference sequence). V lost 2 bases, J lost 12 bases, and 11 bases lay in between. CDR3 length equals 11 residues. CDR3 bases: TGCAGTGCTAGAAGGCCTGGGGGGCAGTTCTTC. Amino acids: CSARRPGGQFF.

This clonotype has a handful of counts. The rearrangement links TRBV6-1 to TRBJ2-7; tentatively, D is TRBD2 (6 bases). Trimming pared 5 bases from V and 2 bases from J, leaving 16 bases between. In germline, CDR1 is MNHNS, CDR2 SASEGT. The CDR3 runs 15 residues. Written as DNA, the CDR3 is TGTGCCAGCAGTCACCCAGCGGGTCTGACCTACGAGCAGTACTTC. Translating gives CASSHPAGLTYEQYF.

The V call is TRBV25-1, the J call TRBJ2-5; D gene uncertain. The CDR3 runs 14 residues. Germline V gives CDR1 MGHDK, CDR2 SYGVNS. V dropped 3 bases and J dropped 0 bases, with 8 bases sitting between them. The CDR3 is CASSESLYQETQYF. The DNA for the CDR3 is TGTGCCAGCAGTGAGTCCTTGTACCAAGAGACCCAGTACTTC.

This clonotype was recorded once. The chain links TRBV7-8 to TRBJ2-1; unclear D gene. The CDR3 is 13 residues long. Trimming removed 5 bases from V and 0 bases from J, with 5 bases in between. CDR1 and CDR2 (germline): SGHVS, FQNEAQ. CDR3 bases: TGTGCCAGCAGCCTGGCCTCCTACAATGAGCAGTTCTTC. Protein sequence: CASSLASYNEQFF.

This chain uses TRBV5-1 with TRBJ1-5, with D unresolved. CDR1 is SGHRS, CDR2 YFSETQ, per germline. This CDR3 region has 13 residues. V lost 2 bases, J lost 0 bases, and 3 bases lay in between. The DNA of the CDR3 is TGCGCCAGCAGCTTAAGTAGCAATCAGCCCCAGCATTTT. This gives the protein CASSLSSNQPQHF.

Of note for this clonotype: At one end, the junction sequence differs from germline, possibly due to a read error. CDR3 coding DNA: TGTGCCAGCAGTCGACTAGCGGTGCACAATTTC. Translating it yields CASSRLAVHNF. The chain carries TRBV2 and TRBJ2-1; TRBD2 matches 9 bases. CDR1 is SNHLY and CDR2 is FYNNEI in the germline V gene. The CDR3 consists of 11 residues.

The genes are TRBV29-1 and TRBJ1-5; maybe TRBD1 (5 bases). From germline, CDR1 is SQVTM and CDR2 ANQGSEA. The ends were cut back, 6 bases at V and 3 bases at J, with 12 bases in the middle. This CDR3 contains 13 residues. The CDR3 spells CSVSGLPNQPQHF. For the CDR3, the DNA is TGCAGCGTCTCGGGACTGCCCAATCAGCCCCAGCATTTT.

The CDR3 here is CASSRPRGGTDTQYF. The CDR3 bases are TGTGCCAGCTCCAGGCCGAGGGGAGGCACAGATACGCAGTATTTT. The J gene is TRBJ2-3, the V gene TRBV18; D is possibly TRBD1 or TRBD2 (5 bases each). Trimming stripped 6 bases from V and 1 base from J, with 14 bases between. Germline lookup yields CDR1 KGHSH and CDR2 LQKENI. CDR3 length: 15 residues.

On this clonotype itself: One junction end does not reproduce the germline sequence, and a read error may be involved. The chain joins TRBV7-2 to TRBJ1-2, with no clear D. CDR1 and CDR2 (germline): SGHTA, FQGNSA. The CDR3 contains 13 residues. CDR3 sequence: CASRERANYGYTF. CDR3 DNA sequence: TGTGCCAGCAGAGAGAGAGCTAACTATGGTTACACCTTC.

This clonotype has more than one count but fewer than ten. This sequence joins TRBV20-1 and TRBJ1-1; no clear D gene. Germline assignment: CDR1 DFQATT and CDR2 SNEGSKA (reference sequence). Trimming shortened V by 1 base and J by 1 base, and 10 bases separated the two germline ends. The CDR3 consists of 14 residues. Here the CDR3 DNA reads TGCAGTGCTAGAGTTGGAGGCCCGAACACTGAAGCTTTCTTT. The encoded protein is CSARVGGPNTEAFF.

V is TRBV20-1 and J is TRBJ2-5; 9 positions agree with TRBD2. This CDR3 has 16 amino acids. CDR1 is DFQATT, CDR2 SNEGSKA, per germline (reference sequence). V shed 3 bases and J 4 bases; nucleotides not matched to a gene: 12. The CDR3 loop is CSASSSKREERETQYF. CDR3 sequence (DNA): TGCAGTGCTAGTTCCTCAAAGCGGGAGGAACGAGAGACCCAGTACTTC.

J is TRBJ2-1 and V is TRBV5-4, with D tentatively TRBD2 (5 bases). The CDR3 totals 11 residues. Per the germline V gene, CDR1 is SGHNT and CDR2 is YYREEE (reference sequence). V lost 2 bases and J 10 bases, leaving 7 bases between the germline ends. The chain's CDR3 is CASSLLGEQFF. In DNA form, the CDR3 reads TGTGCCAGCAGCTTACTAGGAGAGCAGTTCTTC.

The rearrangement uses TRBV20-1 and TRBJ1-1; 10 nucleotides match TRBD1. Germline CDR1 is DFQATT and CDR2 is SNEGSKA (reference sequence). Trimming took 2 bases from V and 7 from J; bases not matched to a gene: 10. The CDR3 runs 15 residues. CDR3: CSARTSGTGANEAFF. The CDR3 region has the DNA TGCAGTGCTAGAACTTCCGGGACAGGGGCAAATGAAGCTTTCTTT.

This clonotype was detected a few times. The chain recombines TRBV6-1 with TRBJ1-4; 9 positions agree with TRBD1. V was pared by 10 bases and J by 4 bases, with 7 bases of the junction left unmatched. CDR1 and CDR2 (germline): MNHNS, SASEGT. This CDR3 comprises 14 residues. CDR3 sequence: CAMGQGGDNEKLFF. The CDR3 nucleotides are TGTGCCATGGGACAGGGAGGGGATAATGAAAAACTGTTTTTT.

This chain connects TRBV6-1 to TRBJ2-5, with 9 bases matching TRBD1. This CDR3 comprises 13 residues. Germline assignment: CDR1 MNHNS and CDR2 SASEGT. Trimming at V came to 6 bases and at J to 4 bases, leaving 3 bases not matched to a gene. This CDR3 reads CASRRDRVETQYF. CDR3 DNA sequence: TGTGCCAGCAGACGGGACAGGGTAGAGACCCAGTACTTC.

V and J are TRBV30 and TRBJ2-3; 9 bases align to TRBD1. CDR1 is GTSNPN, CDR2 SVGIG, per germline (reference sequence). V lost 2 bases to trimming and J lost 6 bases; unmatched junction nucleotides: 9. The CDR3 runs 15 residues. CDR3 in amino acids: CAWSKIQGAADTQYF. Written as DNA, the CDR3 is TGTGCCTGGAGTAAAATACAGGGGGCCGCGGATACGCAGTATTTT.

J is TRBJ2-7 and V is TRBV29-1; D ambiguous. The length of the CDR3 is 15 residues. The germline V and J ends were trimmed by 7 bases and 0 bases, with 19 bases remaining between them. The germline V gene encodes CDR1 SQVTM and CDR2 ANQGSEA. The DNA for the CDR3 is TGCAGCGCTGCCGGGTATGATGGTAGCTCCTACGAGCAGTACTTC. Amino acid sequence: CSAAGYDGSSYEQYF.

The chain carries TRBV2 and TRBJ2-7; 9 bases match TRBD1. This CDR3 comprises 13 residues. From germline, CDR1 is SNHLY and CDR2 FYNNEI. After removal of 7 bases from V and 3 bases from J, the junction contained 4 bases not matched to a gene. In nucleotides, the CDR3 is TGTGCCAGCAACTGGGACAGGGACTACGAGCAGTACTTC. Residues: CASNWDRDYEQYF.

The chain combines TRBV19 with TRBJ2-2; D unresolved. Looked up from germline, CDR1 is LNHDA and CDR2 is SQIVND (reference sequence). The CDR3 covers 14 residues. The V gene lost 3 bases and the J gene lost 4 bases, with 9 bases spanning the gap. In nucleotides, the CDR3 is TGTGCCAGTAGTATGGACCTATCCACCGGGGAGCTGTTTTTT. This sequence encodes CASSMDLSTGELFF.

The chain recombines TRBV2 with TRBJ2-7; D not resolved. Germline-derived CDR1 and CDR2 are SNHLY and FYNNEI. The V end was cut by 1 base, the J end by 3 bases, with 10 bases between. The CDR3 extends over 14 amino acids. The CDR3 reads CASSEVSSVYEQYF. CDR3 DNA: TGTGCCAGCAGTGAAGTCAGCTCGGTCTACGAGCAGTACTTC.

In DNA, the CDR3 is TGTGCCAGCAGTGAGGGCGGGGGCCCCTACGAGCAGTACTTC. Translating it yields CASSEGGGPYEQYF. The genes are TRBV6-1 and TRBJ2-7, with D maybe TRBD2 (7 bases). The CDR3 totals 14 residues. CDR1 and CDR2 from the germline V gene are MNHNS and SASEGT. Between the trimmed V and J ends, which lost 3 bases and 2 bases, there was a span of 11 bases.

The genes are TRBV7-2 and TRBJ2-7; 8 positions match TRBD1. Germline V CDR1 and CDR2: SGHTA, FQGNSA. This CDR3 spans 15 amino acids. V trimming: 2 bases; J trimming: 12 bases; junction bases outside the gene matches: 15. CDR3 in amino acids: CASSLLGSTRGPGYF. The DNA of the CDR3 is TGTGCCAGCAGCTTACTTGGTTCCACCAGGGGGCCGGGGTACTTC.

As for this clonotype: A much larger clone differs from this one at a single base, so this may be a read error. This sequence joins TRBV20-1 and TRBJ2-2; 7 nucleotides match TRBD2. Germline V lookup: CDR1 DFQATT, CDR2 SNEGSKA (reference sequence). The CDR3 covers 13 residues. CDR3 loop: CSARWGSSGEQFF. In nucleotides, the CDR3 is TGCAGTGCTCGATGGGGTAGCAGCGGGGAGCAGTTTTTT.

This clonotype was recorded a few times. This chain joins TRBV28 and TRBJ2-7; 10 nucleotides agree with TRBD1. Germline V gene data show CDR1 as MDHEN and CDR2 as SYDVKM. The CDR3 has 17 residues. The junction had 17 bases not matched to a gene; V was cut back by 9 bases and J by 3 bases. The CDR3 region has the DNA TGTGCCAGTAGATCCTCCTCCTGGGGACAGGGGAACTACGAGCAGTACTTC. Its translation is CASRSSSWGQGNYEQYF.

This clonotype appeared a single time. The V and J genes are TRBV28 and TRBJ2-7, with 10 bases fitting TRBD2. J lost 2 bases, V lost 2 bases, and 6 bases had no gene match. CDR1 and CDR2 from the germline V gene are MDHEN and SYDVKM. CDR3 length equals 16 residues. The CDR3, as DNA: TGTGCCAGCAGTTTACCCACTAGCGGGGCCCCCTACGAGCAGTACTTC. Protein: CASSLPTSGAPYEQYF.

This clonotype was counted a few times. V is TRBV7-9 and J is TRBJ2-5; 11 bases are shared with TRBD2. The CDR3 is made up of 17 amino acids. V shed 0 bases and J 5 bases; nucleotides not matched to a gene: 8. In germline, CDR1 is SEHNR, CDR2 FQNEAQ (reference sequence). CDR3 amino acids: CASSLALTSGSAETQYF. The CDR3 coding sequence is TGTGCCAGCAGCTTAGCGCTAACTAGCGGGAGTGCGGAGACCCAGTACTTC.

The table lists this clonotype with a few counts. This chain joins TRBV9 and TRBJ2-5, with 7 bases matching TRBD2. The CDR3 totals 14 residues. The J segment lost 4 bases and the V segment lost 0 bases, leaving 3 bases of the junction unmatched. Germline V gene data show CDR1 as SGDLS and CDR2 as YYNGEE. The CDR3 reads CASSVGGRGETQYF. CDR3 sequence (DNA): TGTGCCAGCAGCGTAGGCGGGAGAGGAGAGACCCAGTACTTC.

Concerning this clonotype itself: One end of the junction is discordant with germline, which a read error may explain. This sequence joins TRBV6-5 and TRBJ2-1; D remains unclear. CDR1 MNHEY and CDR2 SVGAGI come from the germline V gene. The CDR3 loop spans 13 amino acids. As DNA, the CDR3 is TGTGCCAGCAGATACGACTCCTACAATGAGCAGCTCTTC. This codes for CASRYDSYNEQLF.

The chain uses TRBV28 and TRBJ2-7; D ambiguous. The germline V and J ends were trimmed by 5 bases and 6 bases, with 11 bases remaining between them. From germline, CDR1 is MDHEN and CDR2 SYDVKM. The length of the CDR3 is 12 residues. Here the CDR3 DNA reads TGTGCCAGCAGTCCCGGCGCTCGCGAGCAGTACTTC. Translated, it gives CASSPGAREQYF.

This chain links TRBV11-3 with TRBJ2-7; 7 positions agree with TRBD1. J lost 7 bases, V lost 9 bases, and 15 bases had no gene match. Germline V gene data show CDR1 as SGHNT and CDR2 as YENEEA. This CDR3 comprises 14 residues. CDR3 nucleotide sequence: TGTGCCAGGGACCCGGGACAGCCGTCGGGGGAGCAGTACTTC. Its translation: CARDPGQPSGEQYF.

The J gene is TRBJ2-5, the V gene TRBV30; 8 nucleotides line up with TRBD2. Per germline, CDR1 GTSNPN and CDR2 SVGIG (reference sequence). J was trimmed by 3 bases and V by 2 bases; bases with no gene match: 11. The CDR3 totals 16 residues. The CDR3 protein is CAWSYGEREREETQYF. The DNA for the CDR3 is TGTGCCTGGAGTTACGGGGAGCGGGAGAGGGAAGAGACCCAGTACTTC.